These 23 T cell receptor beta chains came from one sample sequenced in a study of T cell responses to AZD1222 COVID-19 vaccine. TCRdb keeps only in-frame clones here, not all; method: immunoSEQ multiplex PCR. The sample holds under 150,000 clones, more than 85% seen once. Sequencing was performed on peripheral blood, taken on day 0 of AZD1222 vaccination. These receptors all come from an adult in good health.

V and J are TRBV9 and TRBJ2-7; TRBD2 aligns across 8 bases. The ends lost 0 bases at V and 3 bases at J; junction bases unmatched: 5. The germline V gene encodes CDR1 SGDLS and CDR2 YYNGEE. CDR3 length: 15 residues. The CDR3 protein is CASSVGGSGNYEQYF. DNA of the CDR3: TGTGCCAGCAGCGTAGGGGGTAGCGGGAACTACGAGCAGTACTTC.

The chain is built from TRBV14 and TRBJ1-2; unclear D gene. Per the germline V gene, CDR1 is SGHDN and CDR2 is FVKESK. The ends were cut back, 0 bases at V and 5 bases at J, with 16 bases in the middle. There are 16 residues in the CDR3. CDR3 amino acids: CASSQEGPSLEYGYTF. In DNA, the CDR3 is TGTGCCAGCAGCCAAGAAGGCCCGTCCTTGGAATATGGCTACACCTTC.

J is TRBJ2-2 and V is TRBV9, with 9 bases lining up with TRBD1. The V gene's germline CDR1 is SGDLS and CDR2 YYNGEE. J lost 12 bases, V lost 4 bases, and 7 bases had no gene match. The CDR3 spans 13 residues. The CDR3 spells CASSPLGQGKLFF. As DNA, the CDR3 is TGTGCCAGCAGCCCCTTAGGACAGGGGAAGCTGTTTTTT. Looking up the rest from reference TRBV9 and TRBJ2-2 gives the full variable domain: DSGVTQTPKHLITATGQRVTLRCSPRSGDLSVYWYQQSLDQGLQFLIQYYNGEERAKGNILERFSAQQFPDLHSELNLSSLELGDSALYFCASSPLGQGKLFFGEGSRLTVL.

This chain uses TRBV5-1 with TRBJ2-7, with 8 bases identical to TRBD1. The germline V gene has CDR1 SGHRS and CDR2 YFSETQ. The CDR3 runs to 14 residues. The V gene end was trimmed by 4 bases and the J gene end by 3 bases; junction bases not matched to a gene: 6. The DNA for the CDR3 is TGCGCCAGCAGCAGGGGACAGGACCTCTACGAGCAGTACTTC. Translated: CASSRGQDLYEQYF.

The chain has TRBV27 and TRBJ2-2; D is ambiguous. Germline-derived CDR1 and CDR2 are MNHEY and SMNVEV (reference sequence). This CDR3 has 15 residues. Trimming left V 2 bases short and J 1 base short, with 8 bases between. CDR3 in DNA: TGTGCCAGCAGTTTAGGGTACCTGAACACCGGGGAGCTGTTTTTT. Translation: CASSLGYLNTGELFF.

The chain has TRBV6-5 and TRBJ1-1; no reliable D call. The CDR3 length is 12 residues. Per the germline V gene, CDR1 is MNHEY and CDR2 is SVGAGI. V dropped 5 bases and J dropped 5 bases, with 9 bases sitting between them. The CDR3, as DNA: TGTGCCAGCAGTAGAGACTTGACTGAAGCTTTCTTT. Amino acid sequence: CASSRDLTEAFF.

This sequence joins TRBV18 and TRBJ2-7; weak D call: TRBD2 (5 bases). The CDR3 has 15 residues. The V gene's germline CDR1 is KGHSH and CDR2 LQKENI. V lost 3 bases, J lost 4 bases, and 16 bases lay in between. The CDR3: CASSPREELRYEQYF. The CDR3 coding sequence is TGTGCCAGCTCACCCCGGGAAGAACTGCGATACGAGCAGTACTTC.

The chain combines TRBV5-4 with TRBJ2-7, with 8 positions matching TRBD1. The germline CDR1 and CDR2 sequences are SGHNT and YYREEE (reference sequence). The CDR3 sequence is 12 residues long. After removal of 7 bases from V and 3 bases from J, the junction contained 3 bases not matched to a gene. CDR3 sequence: CASGQGIYEQYF. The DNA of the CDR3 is TGTGCCAGCGGACAGGGTATCTACGAGCAGTACTTC.

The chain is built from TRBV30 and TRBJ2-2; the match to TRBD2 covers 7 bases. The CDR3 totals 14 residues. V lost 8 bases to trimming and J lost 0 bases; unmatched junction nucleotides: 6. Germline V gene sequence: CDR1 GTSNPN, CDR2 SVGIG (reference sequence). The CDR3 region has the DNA TGTGCCGGAATGGGGGGGACGAACACCGGGGAGCTGTTTTTT. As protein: CAGMGGTNTGELFF.

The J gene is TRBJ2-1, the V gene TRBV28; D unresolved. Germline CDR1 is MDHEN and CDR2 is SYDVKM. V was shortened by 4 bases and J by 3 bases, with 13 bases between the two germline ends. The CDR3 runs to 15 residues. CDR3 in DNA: TGTGCCAGCAGTTCCCCTTTAAGCCTCTACAATGAGCAGTTCTTC. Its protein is CASSSPLSLYNEQFF. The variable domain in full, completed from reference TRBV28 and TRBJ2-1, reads DVKVTQSSRYLVKRTGEKVFLECVQDMDHENMFWYRQDPGLGLRLIYFSYDVKMKEKGDIPEGYSVSREKKERFSLILESASTNQTSMYLCASSSPLSLYNEQFFGPGTRLTVL.

CDR3 residues: CASSSTHLNTGELFF. CDR3 coding DNA: TGTGCCAGCAGTTCGACACATTTAAACACCGGGGAGCTGTTTTTT. The rearrangement links TRBV28 to TRBJ2-2; unclear D gene. Trimming took off 4 bases at V and 2 bases at J, with 11 bases between the two ends. The CDR3 runs to 15 residues. Germline-derived CDR1 and CDR2 are MDHEN and SYDVKM.

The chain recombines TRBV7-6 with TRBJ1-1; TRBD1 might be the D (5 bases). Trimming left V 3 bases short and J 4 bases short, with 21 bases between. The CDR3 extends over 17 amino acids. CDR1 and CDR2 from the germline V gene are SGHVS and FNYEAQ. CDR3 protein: CASSLRAGPAMSTEAFF. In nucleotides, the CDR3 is TGTGCCAGCAGCTTGCGAGCGGGGCCGGCAATGAGCACTGAAGCTTTCTTT.

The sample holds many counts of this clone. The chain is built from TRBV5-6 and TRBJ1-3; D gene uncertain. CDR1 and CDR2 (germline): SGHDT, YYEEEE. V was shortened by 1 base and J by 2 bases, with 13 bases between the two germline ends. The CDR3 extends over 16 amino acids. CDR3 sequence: CASSLFLGQTGNTIYF. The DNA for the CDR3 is TGTGCCAGCAGCTTGTTTCTTGGGCAGACTGGAAACACCATATATTTT. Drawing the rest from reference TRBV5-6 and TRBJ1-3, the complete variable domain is DAGVTQSPTHLIKTRGQQVTLRCSPKSGHDTVSWYQQALGQGPQFIFQYYEEEERQRGNFPDRFSGHQFPNYSSELNVNALLLGDSALYLCASSLFLGQTGNTIYFGEGSWLTVV.

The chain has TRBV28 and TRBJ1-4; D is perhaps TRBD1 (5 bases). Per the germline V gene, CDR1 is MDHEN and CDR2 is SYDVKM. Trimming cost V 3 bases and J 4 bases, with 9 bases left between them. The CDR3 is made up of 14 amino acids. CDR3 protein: CASSLEGSNEKLFF. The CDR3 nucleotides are TGTGCCAGCAGTTTGGAGGGGAGTAATGAAAAACTGTTTTTT.

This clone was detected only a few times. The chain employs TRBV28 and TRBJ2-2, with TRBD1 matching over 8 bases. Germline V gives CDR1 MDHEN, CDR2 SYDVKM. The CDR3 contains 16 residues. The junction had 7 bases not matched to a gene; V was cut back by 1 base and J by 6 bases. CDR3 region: CASSLSGGVGAGELFF. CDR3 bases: TGTGCCAGCAGTTTATCAGGGGGCGTCGGCGCCGGGGAGCTGTTTTTT. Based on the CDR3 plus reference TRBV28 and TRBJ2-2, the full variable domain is DVKVTQSSRYLVKRTGEKVFLECVQDMDHENMFWYRQDPGLGLRLIYFSYDVKMKEKGDIPEGYSVSREKKERFSLILESASTNQTSMYLCASSLSGGVGAGELFFGEGSRLTVL.

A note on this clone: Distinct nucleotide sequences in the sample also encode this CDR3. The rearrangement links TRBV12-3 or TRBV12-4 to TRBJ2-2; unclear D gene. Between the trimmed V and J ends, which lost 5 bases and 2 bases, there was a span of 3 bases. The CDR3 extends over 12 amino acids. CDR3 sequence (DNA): TGTGCCAGCAGTCTTAACACCGGGGAGCTGTTTTTT. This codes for CASSLNTGELFF.

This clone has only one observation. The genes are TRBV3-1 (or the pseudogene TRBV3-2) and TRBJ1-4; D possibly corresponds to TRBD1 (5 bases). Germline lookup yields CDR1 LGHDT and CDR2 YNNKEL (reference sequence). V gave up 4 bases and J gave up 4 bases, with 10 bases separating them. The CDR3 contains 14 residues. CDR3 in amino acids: CASSLRQNNEKLFF. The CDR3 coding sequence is TGTGCCAGCAGCCTTCGACAGAATAATGAAAAACTGTTTTTT.

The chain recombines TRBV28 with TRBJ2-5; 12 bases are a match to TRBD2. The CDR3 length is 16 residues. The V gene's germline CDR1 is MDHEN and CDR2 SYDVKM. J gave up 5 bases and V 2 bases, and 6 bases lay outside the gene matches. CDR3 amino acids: CASSLGLAGGGETQYF. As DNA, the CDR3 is TGTGCCAGCAGTTTAGGTCTAGCGGGAGGGGGGGAGACCCAGTACTTC.

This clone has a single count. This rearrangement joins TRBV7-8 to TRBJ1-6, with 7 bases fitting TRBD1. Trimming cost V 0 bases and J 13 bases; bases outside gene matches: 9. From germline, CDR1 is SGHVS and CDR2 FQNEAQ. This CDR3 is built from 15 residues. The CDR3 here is CASSLAPQGERPLHF. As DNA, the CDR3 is TGTGCCAGCAGCTTAGCTCCGCAGGGGGAGAGGCCCCTCCACTTT. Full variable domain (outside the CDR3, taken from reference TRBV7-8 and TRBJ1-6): GAGVSQSPRYKVAKRGQDVALRCDPISGHVSLFWYQQALGQGPEFLTYFQNEAQLDKSGLPSDRFFAERPEGSVSTLKIQRTQQEDSAVYLCASSLAPQGERPLHFGNGTRLTVT.

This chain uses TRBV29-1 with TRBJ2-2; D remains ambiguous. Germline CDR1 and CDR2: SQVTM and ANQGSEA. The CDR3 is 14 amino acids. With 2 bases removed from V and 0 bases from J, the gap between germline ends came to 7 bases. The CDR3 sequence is CSVESIPNTGELFF. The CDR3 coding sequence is TGCAGCGTTGAAAGTATCCCGAACACCGGGGAGCTGTTTTTT.

The CDR3 reads CAWSVGPPGVHEQYF. The CDR3 bases are TGTGCCTGGAGTGTAGGACCTCCGGGGGTCCACGAGCAGTACTTC. The chain has TRBV30 and TRBJ2-7; D possibly corresponds to TRBD2 (6 bases). The germline V gene has CDR1 GTSNPN and CDR2 SVGIG (reference sequence). There are 15 residues in the CDR3. Deletions cut 0 bases from V and 5 bases from J, with 17 bases between.

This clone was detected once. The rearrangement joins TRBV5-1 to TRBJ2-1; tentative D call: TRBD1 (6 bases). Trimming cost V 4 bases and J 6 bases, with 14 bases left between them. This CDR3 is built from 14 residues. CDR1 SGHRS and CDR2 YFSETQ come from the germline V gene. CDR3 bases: TGCGCCAGCAGCCCGGTGGGGGCGCGCAATGAGCAGTTCTTC. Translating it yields CASSPVGARNEQFF. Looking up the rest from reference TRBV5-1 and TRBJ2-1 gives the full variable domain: KAGVTQTPRYLIKTRGQQVTLSCSPISGHRSVSWYQQTPGQGLQFLFEYFSETQRNKGNFPGRFSGRQFSNSRSEMNVSTLELGDSALYLCASSPVGARNEQFFGPGTRLTVL.

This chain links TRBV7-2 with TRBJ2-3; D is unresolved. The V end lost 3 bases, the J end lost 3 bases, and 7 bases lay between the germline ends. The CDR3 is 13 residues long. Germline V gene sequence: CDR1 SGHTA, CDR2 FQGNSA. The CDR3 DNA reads TGTGCCAGCAGCTTTATTGCTACAGATACGCAGTATTTT. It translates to CASSFIATDTQYF.